This record concerns one TCR beta chain sequence. Its antigen is unidentified. TCRdb keeps only in-frame clones here, not all; method: immunoSEQ multiplex PCR. The sample consists of some 10,000 clones, roughly 67% of them appearing once. This sample was taken from a study of neoadjuvant anti-PD-1 for oral cavity cancer. Study results and limitations: Post-treatment tumors with larger preexisting clones showed more shrinkage. Pretreatment Treg/Th17 ratio correlated inversely with post-treatment tumor clonality.

This CDR3 has 13 amino acids. The V gene's germline CDR1 is KGHSH and CDR2 LQKENI. Trimming pared 3 bases from V and 5 bases from J, leaving 10 bases between. The time point here: after neoadjuvant nivolumab, at surgical resection. The receptor comes from a person between 40 and 85 years old with oral cavity squamous cell carcinoma. V usage is TRBV18 and J usage is TRBJ2-5, with unresolved D. This specimen was tumor tissue, taken after nivolumab (anti-PD-1) treatment. The chain's CDR3 is CASSPNNVETQYF. The CDR3 DNA is TGTGCCAGCTCACCGAATAACGTCGAGACCCAGTACTTC.